The TCR beta chain described here comes from a study of T cell repertoires in cytomegalovirus infection. Study-wide results and limits: HLA-C-restricted CMV-specific TCR beta clonotypes prevailed in the ex vivo response. The cumulative frequency of public TCR beta families distinguished individuals who carried CMV together with the relevant HLA.

The CDR3 is 16 amino acids. The V and J ends lost 3 bases and 4 bases, in that order; junction bases with no gene match: 9. Germline V gives CDR1 SGDLS, CDR2 YYNGEE. TCRdb fed the reads into MiXCR, producing one record per CDR3 protein. The sample records fewer than 1,000,000 distinct CDR3 sequences, about a third being singletons. About this clonotype: What it recognizes is unknown.

This chain links TRBV9 with TRBJ2-7; 11 nucleotides line up with TRBD1. Material: cultured CD8+ T cells from PBMCs, obtained from culture after CMV antigen stimulation. This receptor was identified in a human donor in good health (CMV status not recorded). Some clones in this sample may be carry-over from other donors' samples. CDR3 loop: CASSGGQGAKAYEQYF. The CDR3 DNA follows: TGTGCCAGCAGCGGCGGACAGGGGGCAAAGGCGTACGAGCAGTACTTC.